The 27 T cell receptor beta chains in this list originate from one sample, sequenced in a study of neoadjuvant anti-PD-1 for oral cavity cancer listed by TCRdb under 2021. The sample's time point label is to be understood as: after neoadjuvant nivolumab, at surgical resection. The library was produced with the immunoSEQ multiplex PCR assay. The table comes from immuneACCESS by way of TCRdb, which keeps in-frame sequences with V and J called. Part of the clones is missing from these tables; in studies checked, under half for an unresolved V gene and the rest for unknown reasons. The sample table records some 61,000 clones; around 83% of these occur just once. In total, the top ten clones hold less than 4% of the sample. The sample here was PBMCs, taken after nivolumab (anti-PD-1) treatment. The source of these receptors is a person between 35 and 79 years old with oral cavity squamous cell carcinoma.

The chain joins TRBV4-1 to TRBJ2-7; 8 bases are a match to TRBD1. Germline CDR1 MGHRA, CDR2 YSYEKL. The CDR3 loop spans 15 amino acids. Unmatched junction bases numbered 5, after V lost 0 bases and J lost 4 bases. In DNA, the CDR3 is TGCGCCAGCAGCCAAGAACAGGGGGGATTTTACGAGCAGTACTTC. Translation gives CASSQEQGGFYEQYF.

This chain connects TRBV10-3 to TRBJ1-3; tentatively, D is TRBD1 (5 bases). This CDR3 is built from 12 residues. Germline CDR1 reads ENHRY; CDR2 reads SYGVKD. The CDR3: CGAGEGGNTIYF. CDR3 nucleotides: TGTGGGGCGGGGGAAGGTGGAAACACCATATATTTT.

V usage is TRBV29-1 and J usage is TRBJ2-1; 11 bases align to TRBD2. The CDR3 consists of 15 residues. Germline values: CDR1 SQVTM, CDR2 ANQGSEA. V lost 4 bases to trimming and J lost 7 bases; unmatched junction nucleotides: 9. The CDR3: CSVVASGRRDNEQFF. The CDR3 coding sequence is TGCAGCGTTGTAGCTAGCGGGAGGCGCGATAATGAGCAGTTCTTC.

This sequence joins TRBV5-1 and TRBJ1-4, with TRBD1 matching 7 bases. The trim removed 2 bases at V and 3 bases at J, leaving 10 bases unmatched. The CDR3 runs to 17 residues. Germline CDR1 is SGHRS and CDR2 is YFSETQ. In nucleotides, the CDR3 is TGCGCCAGCAGCTTCGCCTTGACAGGGTTGTCTAATGAAAAACTGTTTTTT. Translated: CASSFALTGLSNEKLFF.

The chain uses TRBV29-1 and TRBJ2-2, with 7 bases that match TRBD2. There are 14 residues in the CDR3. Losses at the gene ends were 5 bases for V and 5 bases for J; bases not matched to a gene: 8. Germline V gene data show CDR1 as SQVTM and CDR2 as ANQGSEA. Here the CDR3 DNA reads TGCAGCGTTCAAAGCGGGACCCTAACCGGGGAGCTGTTTTTT. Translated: CSVQSGTLTGELFF.

In nucleotides, the CDR3 is TGTGCCAGCAGCACGGACAGGGGGCTCCGAGAGACCCAGTACTTC. Encoded protein: CASSTDRGLRETQYF. This rearrangement joins TRBV5-6 to TRBJ2-5; TRBD1 matches 11 bases. J gave up 4 bases and V 4 bases, and 6 bases lay outside the gene matches. The CDR3 loop spans 15 amino acids. Germline V CDR1 and CDR2: SGHDT, YYEEEE. The whole variable domain, remainder taken from reference TRBV5-6 and TRBJ2-5, is DAGVTQSPTHLIKTRGQQVTLRCSPKSGHDTVSWYQQALGQGPQFIFQYYEEEERQRGNFPDRFSGHQFPNYSSELNVNALLLGDSALYLCASSTDRGLRETQYFGPGTRLLVL.

The CDR3 DNA reads TGTGCCAGCAGCCCCAGACAGATGTCTAATGAAAAACTGTTTTTT. Translated: CASSPRQMSNEKLFF. The rearrangement uses TRBV9 and TRBJ1-4; TRBD1 is a possible D gene (5 bases). Trimming removed 4 bases from V and 3 bases from J, with 13 bases in between. The CDR3 totals 15 residues. Per germline, CDR1 SGDLS and CDR2 YYNGEE. The full variable domain, its missing parts supplied by reference TRBV9 and TRBJ1-4, is DSGVTQTPKHLITATGQRVTLRCSPRSGDLSVYWYQQSLDQGLQFLIQYYNGEERAKGNILERFSAQQFPDLHSELNLSSLELGDSALYFCASSPRQMSNEKLFFGSGTQLSVL.

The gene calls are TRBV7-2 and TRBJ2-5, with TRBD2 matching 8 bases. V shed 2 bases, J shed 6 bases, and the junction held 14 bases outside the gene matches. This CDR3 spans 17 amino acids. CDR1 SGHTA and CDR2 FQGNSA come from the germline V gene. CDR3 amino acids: CASSLFTSREGQKTQYF. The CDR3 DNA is TGTGCCAGCAGCTTATTCACCTCACGGGAGGGCCAGAAGACCCAGTACTTC.

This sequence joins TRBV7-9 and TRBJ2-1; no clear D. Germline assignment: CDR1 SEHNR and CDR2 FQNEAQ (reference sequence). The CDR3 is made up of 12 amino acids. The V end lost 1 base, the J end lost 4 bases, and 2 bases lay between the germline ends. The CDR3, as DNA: TGTGCCAGCAGCTTAGATTACAATGAGCAGTTCTTC. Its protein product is CASSLDYNEQFF.

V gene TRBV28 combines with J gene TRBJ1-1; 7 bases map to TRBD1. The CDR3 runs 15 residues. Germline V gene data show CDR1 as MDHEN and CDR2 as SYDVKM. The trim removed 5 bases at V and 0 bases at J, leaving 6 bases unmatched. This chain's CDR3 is CASSPSDRVNTEAFF. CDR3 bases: TGTGCCAGCAGTCCAAGCGACAGGGTGAACACTGAAGCTTTCTTT.

CDR3 loop: CASSELGYNEQFF. In DNA form, the CDR3 reads TGTGCCAGCAGCGAGCTAGGGTACAATGAGCAGTTCTTC. The chain uses TRBV11-2 and TRBJ2-1; no firm D call. This CDR3 has 13 amino acids. V lost 5 bases to trimming and J lost 4 bases, with 9 bases between them. Looked up from germline, CDR1 is SGHAT and CDR2 is FQNNGV. Combining the CDR3 with reference TRBV11-2 and TRBJ2-1 gives the whole variable domain EAGVAQSPRYKIIEKRQSVAFWCNPISGHATLYWYQQILGQGPKLLIQFQNNGVVDDSQLPKDRFSAERLKGVDSTLKIQPAKLEDSAVYLCASSELGYNEQFFGPGTRLTVL.

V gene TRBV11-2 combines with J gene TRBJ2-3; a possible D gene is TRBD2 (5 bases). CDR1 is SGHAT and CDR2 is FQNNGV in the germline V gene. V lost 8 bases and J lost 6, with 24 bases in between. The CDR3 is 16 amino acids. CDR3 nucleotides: TGTGCCAGCTGCAGTGGTGTGCCCACCCGAGGGGATACGCAGTATTTT. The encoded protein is CASCSGVPTRGDTQYF.

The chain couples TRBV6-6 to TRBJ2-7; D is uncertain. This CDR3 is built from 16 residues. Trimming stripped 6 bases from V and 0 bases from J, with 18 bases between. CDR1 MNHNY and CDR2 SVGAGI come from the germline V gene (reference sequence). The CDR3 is CASSSQTQVSSYEQYF. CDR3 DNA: TGTGCCAGCAGCTCACAGACCCAGGTCAGCTCCTACGAGCAGTACTTC.

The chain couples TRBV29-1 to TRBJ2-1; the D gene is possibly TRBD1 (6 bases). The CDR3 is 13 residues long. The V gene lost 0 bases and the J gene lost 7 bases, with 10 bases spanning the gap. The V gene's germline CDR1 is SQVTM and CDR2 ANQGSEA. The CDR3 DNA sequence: TGCAGCGTTGAAGATCTTAGGGGGAATGAGCAGTTCTTC. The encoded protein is CSVEDLRGNEQFF.

CDR3 sequence reads: CASTLAPAGAPDTEAFF. The DNA for the CDR3 is TGTGCCAGCACCCTTGCCCCGGCAGGGGCCCCTGACACTGAAGCTTTCTTT. V usage is TRBV2 and J usage is TRBJ1-1, with a possible D match to TRBD1 (6 bases). The CDR3 is made up of 17 amino acids. Germline V gene sequence: CDR1 SNHLY, CDR2 FYNNEI. V was pared by 7 bases and J by 3 bases, with 24 bases between.

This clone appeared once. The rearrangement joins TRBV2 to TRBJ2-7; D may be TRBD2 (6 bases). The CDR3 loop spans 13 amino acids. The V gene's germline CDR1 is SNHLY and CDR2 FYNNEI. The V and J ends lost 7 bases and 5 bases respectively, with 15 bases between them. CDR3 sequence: CASTGAEGHEQYF. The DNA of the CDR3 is TGTGCCAGCACTGGGGCGGAGGGACACGAGCAGTACTTC.

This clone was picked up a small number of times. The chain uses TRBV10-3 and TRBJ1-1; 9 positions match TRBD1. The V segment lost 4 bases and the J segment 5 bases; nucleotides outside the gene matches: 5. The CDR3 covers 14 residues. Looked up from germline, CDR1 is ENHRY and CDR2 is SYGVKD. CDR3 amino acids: CAISVQDRGTEAFF. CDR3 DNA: TGTGCCATCAGTGTACAGGACAGGGGTACTGAAGCTTTCTTT.

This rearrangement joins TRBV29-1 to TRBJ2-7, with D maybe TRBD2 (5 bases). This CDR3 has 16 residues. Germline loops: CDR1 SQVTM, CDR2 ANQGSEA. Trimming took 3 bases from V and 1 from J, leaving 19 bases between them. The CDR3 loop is CSVERAKRRPSYEQYF. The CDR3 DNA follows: TGCAGCGTTGAGAGGGCGAAGCGTAGGCCATCCTACGAGCAGTACTTC.

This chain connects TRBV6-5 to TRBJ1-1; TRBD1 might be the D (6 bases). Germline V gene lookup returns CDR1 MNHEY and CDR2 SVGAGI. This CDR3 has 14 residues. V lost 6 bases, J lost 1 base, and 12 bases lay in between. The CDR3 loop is CASSLRGENTEAFF. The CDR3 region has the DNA TGTGCCAGCAGCCTCAGGGGAGAGAACACTGAAGCTTTCTTT.

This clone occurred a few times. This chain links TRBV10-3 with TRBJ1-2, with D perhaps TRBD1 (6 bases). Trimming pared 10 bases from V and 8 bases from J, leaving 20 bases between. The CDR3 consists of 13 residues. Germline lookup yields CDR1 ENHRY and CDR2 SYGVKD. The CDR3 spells CATGQFRGLGYTF. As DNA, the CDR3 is TGTGCCACCGGACAGTTTAGGGGCTTGGGCTACACCTTC.

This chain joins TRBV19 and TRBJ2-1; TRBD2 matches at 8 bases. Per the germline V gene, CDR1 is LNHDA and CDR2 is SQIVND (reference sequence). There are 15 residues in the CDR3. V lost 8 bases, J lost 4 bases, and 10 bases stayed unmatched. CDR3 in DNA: TGTGCCAGTTCTCCGGGACTAGTCTTTTACAATGAGCAGTTCTTC. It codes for CASSPGLVFYNEQFF.

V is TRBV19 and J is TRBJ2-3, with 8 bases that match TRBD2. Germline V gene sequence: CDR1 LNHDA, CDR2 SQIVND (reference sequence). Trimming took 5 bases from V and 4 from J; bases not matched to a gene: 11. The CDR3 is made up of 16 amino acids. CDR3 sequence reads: CASSPPLGRASDTQYF. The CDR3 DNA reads TGTGCCAGTAGTCCGCCTCTCGGGAGGGCCTCAGATACGCAGTATTTT.

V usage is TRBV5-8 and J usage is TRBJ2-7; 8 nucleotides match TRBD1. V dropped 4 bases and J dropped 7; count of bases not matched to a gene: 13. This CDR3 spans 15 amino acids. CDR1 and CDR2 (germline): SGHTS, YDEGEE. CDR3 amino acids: CASSPRDRSPLEQYF. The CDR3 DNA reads TGTGCCAGCAGCCCCCGGGACAGGTCCCCATTGGAGCAGTACTTC.

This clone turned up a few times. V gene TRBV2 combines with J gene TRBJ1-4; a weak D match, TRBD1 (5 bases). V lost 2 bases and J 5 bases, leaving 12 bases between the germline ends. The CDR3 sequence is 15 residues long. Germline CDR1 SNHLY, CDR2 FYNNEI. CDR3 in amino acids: CASSEKGPPNEKLFF. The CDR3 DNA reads TGTGCCAGCAGTGAAAAGGGGCCGCCCAATGAAAAACTGTTTTTT.

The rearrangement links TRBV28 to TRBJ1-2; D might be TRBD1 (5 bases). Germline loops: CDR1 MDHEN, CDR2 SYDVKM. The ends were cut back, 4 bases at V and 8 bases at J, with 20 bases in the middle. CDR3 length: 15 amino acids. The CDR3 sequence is CASSSGLGLILGYTF. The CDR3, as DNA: TGTGCCAGCAGTTCGGGACTTGGCCTTATCCTGGGCTACACCTTC.

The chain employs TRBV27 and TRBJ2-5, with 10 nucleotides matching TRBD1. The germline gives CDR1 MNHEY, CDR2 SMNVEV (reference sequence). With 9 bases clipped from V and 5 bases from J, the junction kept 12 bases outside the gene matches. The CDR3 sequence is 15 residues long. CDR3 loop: CARIWTGGVEETQYF. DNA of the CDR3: TGTGCCAGGATCTGGACAGGGGGAGTGGAGGAGACCCAGTACTTC.

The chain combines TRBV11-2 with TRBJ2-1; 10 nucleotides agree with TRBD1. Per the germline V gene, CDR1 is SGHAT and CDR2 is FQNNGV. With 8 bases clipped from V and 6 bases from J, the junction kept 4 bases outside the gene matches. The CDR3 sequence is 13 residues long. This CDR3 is CASRGTGVNEQFF. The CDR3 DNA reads TGTGCCAGCCGAGGGACAGGGGTCAATGAGCAGTTCTTC.